Shown below are 22 T cell receptor beta chains from a single sample sequenced in a study of blood T cell repertoires in COVID-19. Here immunoSEQ multiplex PCR was the method, and the copy in TCRdb shows in-frame clones only, minus some. The table has 200,000 to 300,000 clones, roughly 79% seen once. Sequencing was carried out using peripheral blood. These receptors were taken from a woman of 80 years or more with COVID-19, enrolled during active disease.

V and J are TRBV5-8 and TRBJ1-6, with a weak D call TRBD1 (5 bases). The V gene's germline CDR1 is SGHTS and CDR2 YDEGEE. V was clipped by 2 bases and J by 11 bases, with 11 bases between them. CDR3 length equals 13 residues. The CDR3 nucleotides are TGTGCCAGCAGCTTTGGGCCAGGGACACCCCTCCACTTT. Protein sequence: CASSFGPGTPLHF. Full variable domain (outside the CDR3, taken from reference TRBV5-8 and TRBJ1-6): EAGVTQSPTHLIKTRGQQATLRCSPISGHTSVYWYQQALGLGLQFLLWYDEGEERNRGNFPPRFSGRQFPNYSSELNVNALELEDSALYLCASSFGPGTPLHFGNGTRLTVT.

V is TRBV20-1 and J is TRBJ1-1, with D tentatively TRBD1 (6 bases). This CDR3 is 13 amino acids long. Deletions cut 3 bases from V and 5 bases from J, with 13 bases between. Germline values: CDR1 DFQATT, CDR2 SNEGSKA (reference sequence). In DNA, the CDR3 is TGCAGTGCTAGTGACGGGGGGCATACTGAAGCTTTCTTT. Its protein is CSASDGGHTEAFF.

The chain uses TRBV12-3 or TRBV12-4 and TRBJ1-2; no definite D call. V lost 6 bases to trimming and J lost 4 bases, with 12 bases between them. The CDR3 extends over 13 amino acids. The CDR3 here is CASSPGEVYGYTF. The CDR3 DNA sequence: TGTGCCAGCAGCCCCGGGGAGGTCTATGGCTACACCTTC.

The J gene is TRBJ1-1, the V gene TRBV28, with 7 bases identical to TRBD1. Germline V gene lookup returns CDR1 MDHEN and CDR2 SYDVKM. This CDR3 comprises 15 residues. J lost 7 bases, V lost 4 bases, and 12 bases had no gene match. The DNA for the CDR3 is TGTGCCAGCAGTTGGACAGGCCTCACAATTGGTGAAGCTTTCTTT. It yields the protein CASSWTGLTIGEAFF.

The rearrangement joins TRBV2 to TRBJ2-1, with no clear D. V gave up 0 bases and J gave up 6 bases, with 6 bases separating them. This CDR3 is 13 amino acids long. Germline V lookup: CDR1 SNHLY, CDR2 FYNNEI. The CDR3 region is CASSEASGNEQFF. CDR3 nucleotide sequence: TGTGCCAGCAGTGAAGCGTCAGGCAATGAGCAGTTCTTC.

The J gene is TRBJ2-1, the V gene TRBV24-1; 9 nucleotides match TRBD2. Per germline, CDR1 KGHDR and CDR2 SFDVKD. V lost 3 bases to trimming and J lost 8 bases; unmatched junction nucleotides: 4. This CDR3 region has 14 residues. The CDR3 sequence: CATSDSGRTYEQFF. The CDR3 nucleotides are TGTGCCACCAGTGATAGCGGGAGGACCTATGAGCAGTTCTTC.

The chain employs TRBV19 and TRBJ1-2; D is unclear. Trimming took off 7 bases at V and 0 bases at J, with 21 bases between the two ends. CDR3 size: 17 residues. From germline, CDR1 is LNHDA and CDR2 SQIVND (reference sequence). The CDR3 sequence: CASTSHRSQEANYGYTF. Here the CDR3 DNA reads TGTGCCAGTACCTCTCACCGATCGCAGGAGGCTAACTATGGCTACACCTTC.

The J gene is TRBJ2-1, the V gene TRBV28; 8 nucleotides align to TRBD1. Germline CDR1 is MDHEN and CDR2 is SYDVKM. CDR3 size: 15 residues. Germline trimming cut 6 bases from V and 4 bases from J; bases unmatched to any gene: 8. CDR3 DNA: TGTGCCAGCAGACCCCAGGGGGCTGGATACAATGAGCAGTTCTTC. Protein sequence: CASRPQGAGYNEQFF.

This chain uses TRBV18 with TRBJ1-2, with D possibly being TRBD1 (5 bases). This CDR3 region has 11 residues. Trimming removed 2 bases from V and 14 bases from J, with 12 bases in between. CDR1 is KGHSH and CDR2 is LQKENI in the germline V gene. The CDR3 here is CASSPGVRGTF. For the CDR3, the DNA is TGTGCCAGCTCACCAGGGGTTAGGGGAACCTTC.

This clone has only a few counts. The V call is TRBV7-9, the J call TRBJ1-2; D might be TRBD1 (6 bases). CDR1 and CDR2 (germline): SEHNR, FQNEAQ (reference sequence). The CDR3 contains 15 residues. The V and J ends lost 5 bases and 5 bases respectively, with 18 bases between them. This CDR3 is CASSPAHRVEYGYTF. DNA for the CDR3: TGTGCCAGCAGCCCGGCTCACAGGGTGGAATATGGCTACACCTTC.

This sequence joins TRBV28 and TRBJ1-1; D not certain. Germline V lookup: CDR1 MDHEN, CDR2 SYDVKM. V shed 6 bases and J shed 4 bases, with 9 bases lying between them. This CDR3 is built from 12 residues. The CDR3 DNA reads TGTGCCAGCAGCCGTCCCGTCACTGAAGCTTTCTTT. Translation gives CASSRPVTEAFF.

In its sample, this clone was seen a few times. This chain links TRBV7-2 with TRBJ1-2, with TRBD1 matching 7 bases. The CDR3 extends over 13 amino acids. Germline V CDR1 and CDR2: SGHTA, FQGNSA. With 5 bases clipped from V and 9 bases from J, the junction kept 9 bases outside the gene matches. The CDR3 region is CASSPRDRTSYTF. The CDR3 DNA reads as TGTGCCAGCAGCCCACGGGACAGAACGAGCTACACCTTC.

The gene calls are TRBV18 and TRBJ1-2; 9 nucleotides agree with TRBD1. From germline, CDR1 is KGHSH and CDR2 LQKENI. The CDR3 spans 15 residues. The V segment lost 3 bases and the J segment 1 base; nucleotides outside the gene matches: 3. The CDR3 sequence is CASSPSTGGNYGYTF. In nucleotides, the CDR3 is TGTGCCAGCTCACCTTCGACAGGGGGTAACTATGGCTACACCTTC.

This clone was seen many times. The chain links TRBV7-2 to TRBJ2-5; D uncertain. The CDR3 totals 13 residues. The V end was cut by 0 bases, the J end by 9 bases, with 11 bases between. The V gene's germline CDR1 is SGHTA and CDR2 FQGNSA. The CDR3 DNA is TGTGCCAGCAGCTTAGCAATAGACATGCCCCAGTACTTC. Translating it yields CASSLAIDMPQYF.

The chain uses TRBV12-5 and TRBJ1-1, with D maybe TRBD1 (5 bases). V was pared by 4 bases and J by 6 bases, with 6 bases between. Germline values: CDR1 LGHNT, CDR2 FRNRAP. The length of the CDR3 is 11 residues. The CDR3 DNA is TGTGCTAGTGGTTCGACAGCTGAAGCTTTCTTT. It codes for CASGSTAEAFF.

This rearrangement joins TRBV2 to TRBJ2-2; 9 nucleotides line up with TRBD1. V was clipped by 7 bases and J by 7 bases; unmatched bases: 10. Germline CDR1 and CDR2: SNHLY and FYNNEI. The CDR3 contains 15 residues. The DNA of the CDR3 is TGTGCCAGCACCGGGAACAGGGGGCGAGTCGGGGAGCTGTTTTTT. This encodes CASTGNRGRVGELFF.

The chain is built from TRBV4-3 and TRBJ2-7; D possibly corresponds to TRBD1 (6 bases). V dropped 2 bases and J dropped 2 bases, with 10 bases sitting between them. The CDR3 covers 14 residues. The V gene's germline CDR1 is LGHNA and CDR2 YSLEER. The CDR3 is CASSQWDNTYEQYF. DNA for the CDR3: TGCGCCAGCAGCCAATGGGACAACACCTACGAGCAGTACTTC.

The chain has TRBV11-2 and TRBJ2-7; no clear D gene. V was trimmed by 4 bases and J by 3 bases, leaving 4 bases between them. CDR1 is SGHAT and CDR2 is FQNNGV in the germline V gene. CDR3 length equals 11 residues. The DNA of the CDR3 is TGTGCCAGCAGCTCAATCTACGAGCAGTACTTC. Encoded protein: CASSSIYEQYF.

This clone came up many times. The chain has TRBV4-3 and TRBJ1-1, with D unclear. Trimming cost V 4 bases and J 5 bases, with 17 bases left between them. This CDR3 is 15 amino acids long. CDR1 LGHNA and CDR2 YSLEER come from the germline V gene. The CDR3: CASSLNFGGGTEAFF. The CDR3 nucleotides are TGCGCCAGCAGCCTGAACTTCGGAGGAGGGACTGAAGCTTTCTTT.

The V and J genes are TRBV5-1 and TRBJ1-3, with D possibly matching TRBD1 (5 bases). Germline CDR1 SGHRS, CDR2 YFSETQ. The CDR3 sequence is 16 residues long. The V end lost 4 bases, the J end lost 0 bases, and 14 bases lay between the germline ends. The CDR3 loop is CASSSVLGGSGNTIYF. CDR3 coding DNA: TGCGCCAGCAGCAGTGTCCTCGGGGGCTCTGGAAACACCATATATTTT.

This clone appeared a few times. The chain carries TRBV12-3 or TRBV12-4 and TRBJ1-1; unclear D gene. The CDR3 loop spans 13 amino acids. The V gene lost 3 bases and the J gene lost 6 bases, with 11 bases spanning the gap. The CDR3 region is CASSFSPSAEAFF. CDR3 coding DNA: TGTGCCAGCAGTTTTTCCCCGAGTGCTGAAGCTTTCTTT.

The chain employs TRBV13 and TRBJ1-1, with no clear D. Between the trimmed V and J ends, which lost 0 bases and 4 bases, there was a span of 3 bases. This CDR3 has 12 amino acids. From germline, CDR1 is PRHDT and CDR2 FYEKMQ (reference sequence). DNA for the CDR3: TGTGCCAGCAGCTTAGGCCTCACTGAAGCTTTCTTT. Protein: CASSLGLTEAFF. Drawing the rest from reference TRBV13 and TRBJ1-1, the complete variable domain is AAGVIQSPRHLIKEKRETATLKCYPIPRHDTVYWYQQGPGQDPQFLISFYEKMQSDKGSIPDRFSAQQFSDYHSELNMSSLELGDSALYFCASSLGLTEAFFGQGTRLTVV.